Below are 2 T cell receptor beta chains sequenced from a single sample in a study of T cells in Graves' hyperthyroidism and ophthalmopathy. RNA transcripts gave rise to amplified TCR beta CDR3 regions. First-round RT-PCR of the TCR CDR3 relied on the HTBI primer set. TCRdb fed the multiplex PCR reads into MiXCR, producing one record per CDR3 protein. Found here are around 600,000 distinct CDR3 sequences, 14% of them singletons; the top ten hold roughly 7%. The sequencing input was blood. These receptors were taken from a woman aged 18-30 years with Graves' ophthalmopathy.

The chain links TRBV29-1 to TRBJ1-4; the D gene is possibly TRBD1 (6 bases). Germline CDR1 is SQVTM and CDR2 is ANQGSEA. The CDR3 runs 13 residues. Trimming pared 6 bases from V and 7 bases from J, leaving 15 bases between. The DNA of the CDR3 is TGCAGCGTCTCTAGGGGGGGTGGTGAAAAACTGTTTTTT. Residues: CSVSRGGGEKLFF.

CDR3 region: CASSARTSGHEQYF. DNA for the CDR3: TGTGCCAGCAGCGCCAGGACTAGCGGGCACGAGCAGTACTTC. The V call is TRBV9, the J call TRBJ2-7, with 11 bases that match TRBD2. This CDR3 region has 14 residues. With 3 bases clipped from V and 5 bases from J, the junction kept 4 bases outside the gene matches. Germline V CDR1 and CDR2: SGDLS, YYNGEE.